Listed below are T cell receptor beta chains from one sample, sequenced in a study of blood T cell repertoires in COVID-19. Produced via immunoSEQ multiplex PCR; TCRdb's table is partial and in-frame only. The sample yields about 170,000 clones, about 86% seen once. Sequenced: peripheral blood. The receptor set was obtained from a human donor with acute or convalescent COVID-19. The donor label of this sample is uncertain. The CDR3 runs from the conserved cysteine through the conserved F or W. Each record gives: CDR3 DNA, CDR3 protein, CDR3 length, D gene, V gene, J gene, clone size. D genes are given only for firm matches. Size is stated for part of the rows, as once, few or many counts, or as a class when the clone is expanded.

TGTGCCAGCAGCCAGGGTTCGAAGCGGACCTACGAGCAGTACTTC,CASSQGSKRTYEQYF,15,.,TRBV3-1/TRBV3-2,TRBJ2-7,.
TGTGCCAGCAGTGGACAGGGTCTCTCGGGCGAGCAGTACTTC,CASSGQGLSGEQYF,14,TRBD1,TRBV2,TRBJ2-7,.
TGTGCCAGCAAACGACAGGGCGCTACCTACAATGAGCAGTTCTTC,CASKRQGATYNEQFF,15,TRBD1,TRBV7-9,TRBJ2-1,once
TGTGCCAGCAGTTTAGCGACAGGGGAGGCTTTCTTT,CASSLATGEAFF,12,TRBD1,TRBV12-3/TRBV12-4,TRBJ1-1,.
TGTGCCAGCAGCTTAGGGGGACTGAATCAGCCCCAGCATTTT,CASSLGGLNQPQHF,14,.,TRBV7-8,TRBJ1-5,.
TGTGCCAGCAGTCTCCTTGGGTCAGGGGTATCCAGCTACGAGCAGTACTTC,CASSLLGSGVSSYEQYF,17,.,TRBV27,TRBJ2-7,.
TGTGCCAGCAGTTTAGTCCGGAACACTGAAGCTTTCTTT,CASSLVRNTEAFF,13,.,TRBV28,TRBJ1-1,.
TGTGCCAGTAGTATAACCCCGACAGGGACCCAGCCCCAGCATTTT,CASSITPTGTQPQHF,15,TRBD1,TRBV19,TRBJ1-5,.
TGTGCCACCAGCAGAGAAGGCAGCGGGAGGGCAGGAGTGAGGCGCGAGCAGTACTTC,CATSREGSGRAGVRREQYF,19,TRBD2,TRBV15,TRBJ2-7,.
TGTGCCAGTAGTATAGGGGAGCGGGGGAGCACAGATACGCAGTATTTT,CASSIGERGSTDTQYF,16,TRBD2,TRBV19,TRBJ2-3,.
TGCGCCAGCAGTCAATTACTGGTCTACGAGCAGTACTTC,CASSQLLVYEQYF,13,.,TRBV23-1,TRBJ2-7,.
TGTGCCAGCAGCTTAGGGGCAGGGGATCAGCCCCAGCATTTT,CASSLGAGDQPQHF,14,.,TRBV7-8,TRBJ1-5,once
TGCGCCAGCAGCCAGGTATTGGGACTCCGCGCGTCACACGATGAGCAGTTCTTC,CASSQVLGLRASHDEQFF,18,.,TRBV4-1,TRBJ2-1,.
TGTGCCAGTAGTCTGGACAGGGGGAACACTGAAGCTTTCTTT,CASSLDRGNTEAFF,14,TRBD1,TRBV19,TRBJ1-1,.
TGTGCCAGCAGTCCCGGGGGGACAGGGACATTTGAAGCTTTCTTT,CASSPGGTGTFEAFF,15,TRBD1,TRBV6-5,TRBJ1-1,.
TGTGCCAGACTACGACAGCATAATTCACCCCTCCACTTT,CARLRQHNSPLHF,13,.,TRBV19,TRBJ1-6,.
TGTGCCAGCACCTCCGGACTAGGGGATACGCAGTATTTT,CASTSGLGDTQYF,13,TRBD2,TRBV6-5,TRBJ2-3,.
TGTGCCAGCAGTGAGTCCGGGGGGTTCGGCACCATATATTTT,CASSESGGFGTIYF,14,.,TRBV6-1,TRBJ1-3,.
TGTGCCAGCAGCGCAGGCCTGAGGGCCGCCTCATACCCAGGAGGCACCATATATTTT,CASSAGLRAASYPGGTIYF,19,.,TRBV9,TRBJ1-3,.
TGTGCCATCAAAGGTGGGCTAGCGGGAGGTGAGGAGACCCAGTACTTC,CAIKGGLAGGEETQYF,16,TRBD2,TRBV10-3,TRBJ2-5,.
TGTGCCAGCAAGCCGACAGGGTCCGGGAACACTGAAGCTTTCTTT,CASKPTGSGNTEAFF,15,TRBD1,TRBV9,TRBJ1-1,.
TGCGCCAGCAGCCAAGCAGGCTTGGAAGGGGGAAGATCATCACCCCTCCACTTT,CASSQAGLEGGRSSPLHF,18,.,TRBV4-1,TRBJ1-6,.
TGCGCCAGCAGTGACGGAGGGCCTGAAGCTTTCTTT,CASSDGGPEAFF,12,.,TRBV10-1,TRBJ1-1,.
TGTGCCAGCAGCCAAGGGCTTACGGGACTAGCCGCGAACACCGGGGAGCTGTTTTTT,CASSQGLTGLAANTGELFF,19,TRBD2,TRBV3-1/TRBV3-2,TRBJ2-2,few
TGCGCCAGCAGCTTGAATGGGGACTGGAACACTGAAGCTTTCTTT,CASSLNGDWNTEAFF,15,.,TRBV5-1,TRBJ1-1,.
TGTGCCAGCAGTGAACTGGGACTAGCTAACTATGGCTACACCTTC,CASSELGLANYGYTF,15,.,TRBV6-1,TRBJ1-2,once
TGCAGCGTTGTAGGGACAGGGGGTTACAATGAGCAGTTCTTC,CSVVGTGGYNEQFF,14,TRBD1,TRBV29-1,TRBJ2-1,.
TGTGCCAGCAGTGATAGGGGGTCAAGGAACAATGAGCAGTTCTTC,CASSDRGSRNNEQFF,15,.,TRBV2,TRBJ2-1,.
TGTGCCAGCAGCGCGGGGACCCCGGGGCGAGAGACCCAGTACTTC,CASSAGTPGRETQYF,15,.,TRBV7-2,TRBJ2-5,.
TGTGCCAGTAGTATAAATGCTTGGGCCGCCTATGGCTACACCTTC,CASSINAWAAYGYTF,15,.,TRBV19,TRBJ1-2,few
TGTGCCAGTAGTATTACAGGGCCTACCTACGAGCAGTACTTC,CASSITGPTYEQYF,14,.,TRBV19,TRBJ2-7,.
TGTGCCAGCAGCGTAGACGGTGGTGGTCGGACAGGGTACAATGAGCAGTTCTTC,CASSVDGGGRTGYNEQFF,18,TRBD1,TRBV9,TRBJ2-1,.